These 17 T cell receptor beta chains originate from one sample sequenced in a study of T cell repertoires in cytomegalovirus infection. The antigens of these receptors remain unknown. TCRdb passed the reads through MiXCR, listing each CDR3 protein once. The table records approximately 990,000 distinct CDR3 sequences, approximately 31% of them present only once. The sample here was cultured CD8+ T cells from PBMCs, taken from culture after CMV antigen stimulation. Every receptor here comes from a human donor in good health (CMV status not recorded). Some clones in this sample may be carry-over from other donors' samples.

This clonotype came up a few times. The V and J genes are TRBV25-1 and TRBJ2-1; no firm D call. The CDR3 has 17 amino acids. CDR1 is MGHDK and CDR2 is SYGVNS in the germline V gene. V shed 1 base and J shed 5 bases, with 18 bases lying between them. Written as DNA, the CDR3 is TGTGCCAGCAGTGAATGGGTCCTTCTCACGGGCCACAATGAGCAGTTCTTC. Translating gives CASSEWVLLTGHNEQFF.

Note on this clonotype: One end of the junction is discordant with germline, which a read error may explain. The J gene is TRBJ2-2, the V gene TRBV7-7; a weak D match, TRBD2 (6 bases). Germline-derived CDR1 and CDR2 are SSHAT and FNYEAQ (reference sequence). The CDR3 extends over 17 amino acids. CDR3 amino acids: CASSSPPGRENTGELFF. CDR3 DNA: TGTGCTAGCAGCTCCCCGCCGGGGCGGGAGAACACCGGGGAGCTGTTTTTT.

Details on this clonotype: A much larger clone lies a single base off, so this may be a read error. This rearrangement joins TRBV7-2 to TRBJ1-3; D possibly corresponds to TRBD1 (6 bases). This CDR3 is 14 amino acids long. The V gene's germline CDR1 is SGHTA and CDR2 FQGNSA. The CDR3 nucleotides read TGTGTCAGCAGCACCGGGACAACTGGAAACACCATATATTTT. This codes for CVSSTGTTGNTIYF.

This chain connects TRBV6-1 to TRBJ2-2; D gene uncertain. The CDR3 length is 16 residues. V lost 0 bases to trimming and J lost 4 bases, with 12 bases between them. The germline V gene encodes CDR1 MNHNS and CDR2 SASEGT. CDR3 nucleotide sequence: TGTGCCAGCAGTGAAGCGCTTCTAGGGTTCACCGGGGAGCTGTTTTTT. Amino acid sequence: CASSEALLGFTGELFF.

The chain recombines TRBV27 with TRBJ2-6; 7 bases line up with TRBD1. With 2 bases clipped from V and 10 bases from J, the junction kept 8 bases outside the gene matches. The germline gives CDR1 MNHEY, CDR2 SMNVEV (reference sequence). The CDR3 is 15 residues long. The CDR3 DNA follows: TGTGCCAGCAGTTTACAGCAGGGGGTGGCTAACGTCCTGACTTTC. It specifies CASSLQQGVANVLTF.

Only a few counts were recorded for this clonotype. The chain is built from TRBV19 and TRBJ1-1; weak D call: TRBD1 (6 bases). Germline lookup yields CDR1 LNHDA and CDR2 SQIVND (reference sequence). This CDR3 is 12 amino acids long. With 8 bases removed from V and 4 bases from J, the gap between germline ends came to 11 bases. CDR3 coding DNA: TGTGCCAGTGGAACAGGGCCCACTGAAGCTTTCTTT. It is translated as CASGTGPTEAFF.

This clonotype was counted a few times. V is TRBV6-1 and J is TRBJ2-7, with D uncertain. Germline assignment: CDR1 MNHNS and CDR2 SASEGT. V was cut by 1 base and J by 2 bases, with 6 bases left in between. The CDR3 has 13 residues. The DNA for the CDR3 is TGTGCCAGCAGTGAAGGGATAACCTACGAGCAGTACTTC. Translating gives CASSEGITYEQYF.

The sample holds a few counts of this clonotype. V and J are TRBV6-1 and TRBJ2-1; 11 bases are shared with TRBD2. Germline V CDR1 and CDR2: MNHNS, SASEGT. With 8 bases clipped from V and 2 bases from J, the junction kept 5 bases outside the gene matches. The CDR3 spans 15 residues. CDR3 region: CASGETSGAYNEQFF. The CDR3 coding sequence is TGTGCCAGCGGAGAGACTAGCGGGGCCTACAATGAGCAGTTCTTC.

This clonotype was detected a few times. The chain joins TRBV5-1 to TRBJ2-2; tentative D call: TRBD2 (6 bases). This CDR3 has 17 amino acids. The V end was cut by 3 bases, the J end by 2 bases, with 17 bases between. Germline lookup yields CDR1 SGHRS and CDR2 YFSETQ. In DNA, the CDR3 is TGCGCCAGCAGCTGGAGAGATAGCGGCGAAAACACCGGGGAGCTGTTTTTT. This sequence encodes CASSWRDSGENTGELFF. The variable domain in full, with the rest retrieved from reference TRBV5-1 and TRBJ2-2, is KAGVTQTPRYLIKTRGQQVTLSCSPISGHRSVSWYQQTPGQGLQFLFEYFSETQRNKGNFPGRFSGRQFSNSRSEMNVSTLELGDSALYLCASSWRDSGENTGELFFGEGSRLTVL.

In the case of this clonotype: A read error may explain this, as a much larger clone is one base away. CDR3 loop: CASSHQSSYNEQFF. The CDR3 bases are TGTGCCAGCAGTCACCAGAGCTCCTACAATGAGCAGTTCTTC. The V and J genes are TRBV6-5 and TRBJ2-1; no clear D gene. Per germline, CDR1 MNHEY and CDR2 SVGAGI. This CDR3 region has 14 residues. V was cut by 5 bases and J by 0 bases, with 8 bases left in between.

This chain joins TRBV6-6 and TRBJ2-1; tentatively, D is TRBD1 (8 bases). CDR1 and CDR2 from the germline V gene are MNHNY and SVGAGI (reference sequence). Trimming took off 5 bases at V and 5 bases at J, with 10 bases between the two ends. The CDR3 consists of 13 residues. CDR3 in DNA: TGTGCCAGCAGTACAGGGGGGGACAATGAGCAGTTCTTC. As protein: CASSTGGDNEQFF.

This clonotype was counted between two and nine times. The chain carries TRBV2 and TRBJ2-7; perhaps TRBD2 as D (6 bases). Trimming pared 11 bases from V and 5 bases from J, leaving 16 bases between. The CDR3 spans 12 residues. The germline V gene encodes CDR1 SNHLY and CDR2 FYNNEI. CDR3 sequence reads: CAVLGGRNEQYV. For the CDR3, the DNA is TGTGCCGTCCTGGGGGGACGGAACGAGCAGTACGTC.

V usage is TRBV7-3 and J usage is TRBJ2-2; 11 bases match TRBD2. This CDR3 has 16 residues. From germline, CDR1 is SGHTA and CDR2 FQGTGA. J lost 1 base, V lost 5 bases, and 3 bases had no gene match. CDR3 loop: CASSQTSGENTGELFF. The DNA for the CDR3 is TGTGCCAGCAGCCAGACTAGCGGGGAGAACACCGGGGAGCTGTTTTTT.

This clonotype has just a few counts. This chain connects TRBV5-6 to TRBJ1-1, with D hard to call. Germline CDR1 is SGHDT and CDR2 is YYEEEE. The CDR3 is made up of 14 amino acids. The V end was cut by 0 bases, the J end by 1 base, with 7 bases between. The CDR3 here is CASSLGVKNTEAFF. DNA of the CDR3: TGTGCCAGCAGCTTGGGAGTTAAGAACACTGAAGCTTTCTTT.

The chain employs TRBV6-4 and TRBJ1-1; D might be TRBD1 (5 bases). Germline CDR1 and CDR2: MRHNA and SNTAGT. V gave up 7 bases and J gave up 6 bases, with 9 bases separating them. The CDR3 runs to 11 residues. Here the CDR3 reads CASTKGAEAFF. The CDR3 coding sequence is TGTGCCAGCACGAAAGGGGCTGAAGCTTTCTTT.

The rearrangement joins TRBV7-6 to TRBJ2-3; 14 bases align to TRBD2. Germline trimming cut 2 bases from V and 4 bases from J; bases unmatched to any gene: 11. The CDR3 consists of 19 residues. The germline V gene encodes CDR1 SGHVS and CDR2 FNYEAQ. DNA for the CDR3: TGTGCCAGCAGCTTACCCGGGACTAGCGGGGGCACTCCCCCAGATACGCAGTATTTT. Its protein is CASSLPGTSGGTPPDTQYF.

The chain combines TRBV7-6 with TRBJ2-7, with D tentatively TRBD2 (5 bases). CDR3 size: 14 residues. Germline V lookup: CDR1 SGHVS, CDR2 FNYEAQ. V lost 1 base and J 4 bases, leaving 11 bases between the germline ends. CDR3: CASSLDGVGYEQYF. CDR3 bases: TGTGCCAGCAGCTTAGACGGGGTGGGGTACGAGCAGTACTTC.